This TCR beta chain came from a study of T cells after yellow fever vaccination. Whole-study findings and limits: The appearance of a small share of clonotypes in both CD4 and CD8 compartments was observed. Though weaker, the secondary response peaked faster, on day 5 versus 15. Abundant clonotypes from the bulk population could get into FACS-sorted repertoires as contaminants.

A 5'RACE template-switching step, the method used to make TCR cDNA, added a universal primer site and UMIs. TCRdb fed the 5' RACE reads into MiXCR, producing one record per CDR3 protein. This sample has 200,000 or so distinct CDR3 sequences, with 6.7% found just once. With 3 bases removed from V and 0 bases from J, the gap between germline ends came to 8 bases. Germline V CDR1 and CDR2: DFQATT, SNEGSKA (reference sequence). This CDR3 region has 13 residues. This clonotype came up many times. As yet, its antigen is unknown. The chain couples TRBV20-1 to TRBJ1-1; D not certain. Sequencing was performed on CD4+ T cells sorted from PBMCs, taken on the day of the yellow fever booster vaccination. The clonotype originates from a young man who received the YFV17D yellow fever vaccine. The CDR3 is CSASGQMNTEAFF. For the CDR3, the DNA is TGCAGTGCTAGCGGGCAGATGAACACTGAAGCTTTCTTT.